The clone carrying this T cell receptor (beta chain) was observed a few times. This entry comes from a study of response to subunit inactivated influenza vaccine. TCRdb processed the RT-PCR reads anew with MiXCR; each CDR3 protein has one entry. Among about 570,000 distinct CDR3 sequences, 11% were seen once, and the ten largest hold more than 9.5%. Per germline, CDR1 KGHDR and CDR2 SFDVKD. Trimming shortened V by 3 bases and J by 12 bases, and 18 bases separated the two germline ends. The CDR3 is made up of 14 amino acids. These sequences were also reported in another study, on T cells expressing NK-cell markers. Per that paper: TCR beta cDNA was made by 5'RACE template switching with UMIs.

This sequence joins TRBV24-1 and TRBJ2-3, with D perhaps TRBD1 (5 bases). The sequences come from PBMCs from blood, collected on the day of vaccination. The clonotype was recovered from a man in his forties or fifties who received an inactivated influenza vaccine. Here the CDR3 reads CATSDIGVAGAQYF. For the CDR3, the DNA is TGTGCCACCAGTGATATCGGTGTCGCTGGGGCACAGTATTTT.